The clone carrying this TCR beta chain was detected a few times. These data are taken from a study of blood T cell repertoires in COVID-19. Trimming removed 4 bases at V and 6 bases at J, with 11 bases between. The CDR3 is 14 amino acids. Germline assignment: CDR1 SGHRS and CDR2 YFSETQ. Libraries were prepared by immunoSEQ multiplex PCR; TCRdb keeps only in-frame clonotypes and omits some of them. Of some 350,000 clones detected, around nine tenths appear once; the ten largest clones hold 3%. The TCR comes from a human donor in a cohort sampled during active COVID-19. The genes are TRBV5-1 and TRBJ1-6, with a possible D match to TRBD1 (5 bases). The sequencing input was peripheral blood. In DNA, the CDR3 is TGCGCCAGCAGCCGCGACAGTCCTAATTCACCCCTCCACTTT. Protein product: CASSRDSPNSPLHF.